Listed here are 5 T cell receptor beta chains from one sample, sequenced in a study of T cell clones after liver transplantation. TCRdb's copy holds only in-frame clones and misses some; the assay was immunoSEQ multiplex PCR. Seen here are about 24,000 clones, more than 65% observed once, and the top ten hold 2.5% to 3%. Sequencing was performed on CD4+ T cells from blood, taken before liver transplant. Source of these receptors: a human donor who received a liver transplant.

The V and J genes are TRBV2 and TRBJ1-1, with TRBD1 matching over 8 bases. With V trimmed by 6 bases and J by 7 bases, 7 bases remained unmatched. This CDR3 is 13 amino acids long. Germline V CDR1 and CDR2: SNHLY, FYNNEI. In nucleotides, the CDR3 is TGTGCCAGCAGCGTAGACAGGGGTTTTGAAGCTTTCTTT. Protein: CASSVDRGFEAFF.

The CDR3 nucleotides read TGTGCCAGCATTCAGGGCCCTAGCACAGATACGCAGTATTTT. Translation gives CASIQGPSTDTQYF. The rearrangement uses TRBV2 and TRBJ2-3; D is possibly TRBD1 (5 bases). CDR3 length equals 14 residues. CDR1 SNHLY and CDR2 FYNNEI come from the germline V gene. V was pared by 7 bases and J by 0 bases, with 11 bases between.

This clone was seen only once. The chain couples TRBV5-4 to TRBJ2-1; perhaps TRBD2 as D (6 bases). Trimming pared 0 bases from V and 2 bases from J, leaving 15 bases between. Looked up from germline, CDR1 is SGHNT and CDR2 is YYREEE (reference sequence). The CDR3 contains 17 residues. The CDR3 sequence is CASSLDSGGKPYNEQFF. The CDR3 nucleotides read TGTGCCAGCAGCTTGGATTCGGGCGGGAAGCCCTACAATGAGCAGTTCTTC.

V is TRBV6-6 and J is TRBJ2-1, with unresolved D. Trimming removed 0 bases from V and 6 bases from J, with 6 bases in between. This CDR3 region has 13 residues. Germline CDR1 reads MNHNY; CDR2 reads SVGAGI (reference sequence). This CDR3 is CASSYSNANEQFF. The DNA for the CDR3 is TGTGCCAGCAGTTACTCGAATGCCAATGAGCAGTTCTTC.

V usage is TRBV14 and J usage is TRBJ2-1, with 7 bases matching TRBD2. This CDR3 contains 15 residues. The V and J ends lost 4 bases and 3 bases, in that order; junction bases with no gene match: 6. The germline V gene has CDR1 SGHDN and CDR2 FVKESK. This CDR3 is CASSPGLVSYNEQFF. The CDR3 DNA reads as TGTGCCAGCAGCCCCGGACTAGTAAGCTACAATGAGCAGTTCTTC.